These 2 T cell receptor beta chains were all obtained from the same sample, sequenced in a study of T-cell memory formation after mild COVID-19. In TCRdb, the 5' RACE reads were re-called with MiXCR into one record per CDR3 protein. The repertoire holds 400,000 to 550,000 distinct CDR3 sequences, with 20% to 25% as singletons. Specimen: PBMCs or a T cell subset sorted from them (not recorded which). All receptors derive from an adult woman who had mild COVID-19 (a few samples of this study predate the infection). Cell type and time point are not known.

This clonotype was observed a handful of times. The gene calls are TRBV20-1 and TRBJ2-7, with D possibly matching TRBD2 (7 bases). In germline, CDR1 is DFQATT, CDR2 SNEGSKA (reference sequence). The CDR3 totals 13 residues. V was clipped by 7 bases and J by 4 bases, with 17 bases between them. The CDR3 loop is CSVRGAGEYEQYF. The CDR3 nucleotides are TGCAGTGTTCGGGGGGCGGGAGAGTACGAGCAGTACTTC.

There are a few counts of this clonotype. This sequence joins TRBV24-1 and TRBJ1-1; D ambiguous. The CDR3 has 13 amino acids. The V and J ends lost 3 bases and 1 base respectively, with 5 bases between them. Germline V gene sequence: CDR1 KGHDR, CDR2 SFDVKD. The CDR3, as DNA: TGTGCCACCAGTGATGCAGGGAACACTGAAGCTTTCTTT. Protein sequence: CATSDAGNTEAFF.